A single T cell receptor beta chain is shown here with its context. The CDR3 length is 15 residues. Unmatched junction bases numbered 10, after V lost 11 bases and J lost 2 bases. Germline loops: CDR1 LNHNV, CDR2 YYDKDF (reference sequence). Amplified TCR beta CDR3 regions came from RNA transcripts. Using the HTBI primer set, a first-round RT-PCR was run on the TCR CDR3. From the multiplex PCR reads, TCRdb called clonotypes with MiXCR, one entry per CDR3 protein. The sample consists of 660,000 or so distinct CDR3 sequences, about 45% of them appearing once. This sample is part of a study of T cells in Graves' hyperthyroidism and ophthalmopathy.

The rearrangement joins TRBV15 to TRBJ2-2; 8 bases are shared with TRBD2. The sequence derives from an adult man with Graves' disease, either hyperthyroidism or ophthalmopathy (not recorded which). Source material: peripheral blood or thyroid tissue (not recorded which). DNA for the CDR3: TGTGCCCCACGCCGGACTAGCCTAAACACCGGGGAGCTGTTTTTT. Amino acid sequence: CAPRRTSLNTGELFF.